A selection of T cell receptor beta chains follows, all from one sample in a study of T cell responses to AZD1222 COVID-19 vaccine. The table came from immunoSEQ multiplex PCR; TCRdb's copy has only in-frame clones and leaves some out. The sample lists 65,000 to 70,000 clones; about nine tenths were seen once. The specimen was peripheral blood, collected on day 0 of AZD1222 vaccination. The receptors here all came from an adult in good health. Each CDR3 is given with its conserved first and last residue. Fields, in order: clone size, J gene, V gene, D gene, CDR3 protein, CDR3 DNA. D genes are given only for firm matches. Size tells how often a clone was seen (once, few, many) or the class of an expanded clone, and some rows leave it out.

>NA|TRBJ2-5|TRBV19|TRBD2
CASSPQRLAGAETQYF
TGTGCCAGTAGCCCCCAAAGGCTAGCGGGAGCCGAGACCCAGTACTTC
>once|TRBJ2-3|TRBV4-1|TRBD2
CASSQGPSGFMNTQYF
TGCGCCAGCAGCCAAGGACCTAGCGGGTTCATGAATACGCAGTATTTT
>NA|TRBJ1-1|TRBV7-8|NA
CASSSHSTEAFF
TGTGCCAGCAGCTCCCATTCCACTGAAGCTTTCTTT
>NA|TRBJ2-2|TRBV19|NA
CASTSWAAGVLRRAGELFF
TGTGCCAGTACCTCATGGGCGGCAGGGGTCCTGAGGAGGGCCGGGGAGCTGTTTTTT
>NA|TRBJ2-5|TRBV14|TRBD2
CASSQDGLAGSGQETQYF
TGTGCCAGCAGCCAAGATGGACTAGCGGGAAGTGGACAAGAGACCCAGTACTTC
>NA|TRBJ2-2|TRBV7-2|TRBD2
CASRRTSGTGELFF
TGTGCCAGCAGACGGACTAGCGGGACCGGGGAGCTGTTTTTT
>NA|TRBJ2-5|TRBV5-1|TRBD2
CASSLSLAGAFGEETQYF
TGCGCCAGCAGCTTGTCACTAGCGGGAGCTTTCGGTGAAGAGACCCAGTACTTC
>NA|TRBJ2-7|TRBV19|TRBD2
CASSIQAGGRYEQYF
TGTGCCAGTAGTATACAAGCGGGAGGGCGGTACGAGCAGTACTTC
>once|TRBJ2-3|TRBV19|NA
CASSKADRADTQYF
TGTGCCAGTAGTAAAGCGGACAGAGCAGATACGCAGTATTTT
>NA|TRBJ2-3|TRBV19|NA
CASQVSQGSTDTQYF
TGTGCCAGCCAAGTATCCCAGGGCAGCACAGATACGCAGTATTTT
>NA|TRBJ2-7|TRBV9|NA
CASSVSGTPSYEQYF
TGTGCCAGCAGCGTATCCGGGACTCCCTCCTACGAGCAGTACTTC
>NA|TRBJ1-2|TRBV9|NA
CASSEQLNSNYGYTF
TGTGCCAGCAGCGAACAACTTAACAGTAACTATGGCTACACCTTC
>few|TRBJ2-7|TRBV5-6|TRBD2
CASRALAGPYEQYF
TGTGCCAGCAGAGCACTAGCGGGACCCTACGAGCAGTACTTC
>NA|TRBJ1-1|TRBV24-1|NA
CATSDLNTEAFF
TGTGCCACCAGTGACCTGAACACTGAAGCTTTCTTT
>NA|TRBJ2-4|TRBV6-5|TRBD1
CASSPDRGNIQYF
TGTGCCAGCAGTCCGGACAGGGGAAACATTCAGTACTTC
>NA|TRBJ2-3|TRBV12-5|NA
CASGPADTQYF
TGTGCTAGTGGGCCAGCAGATACGCAGTATTTT
>NA|TRBJ2-7|TRBV5-1|TRBD1
CASSRTGVYEQYF
TGCGCCAGCAGCCGGACAGGGGTCTACGAGCAGTACTTC
>NA|TRBJ2-7|TRBV3-1/TRBV3-2|NA
CASKGDSGAGTYEQYF
TGTGCCAGCAAGGGGGATAGCGGAGCTGGGACCTACGAGCAGTACTTC
>NA|TRBJ1-5|TRBV6-5|NA
CASTRYSNQPQHF
TGTGCCAGCACGCGGTATAGCAATCAGCCCCAGCATTTT
>NA|TRBJ2-3|TRBV9|NA
CASSVVSSTDTQYF
TGTGCCAGCAGCGTAGTAAGCAGCACAGATACGCAGTATTTT
>once|TRBJ2-4|TRBV6-6|TRBD2
CASSPRFVAGGPKNIQYF
TGTGCCAGCAGTCCACGCTTTGTAGCGGGAGGCCCCAAAAACATTCAGTACTTC
>once|TRBJ1-4|TRBV5-4|NA
CASSLLGEGEKLFF
TGTGCCAGCAGCTTGCTAGGGGAAGGTGAAAAACTGTTTTTT
>NA|TRBJ2-3|TRBV6-5|NA
CASSPMRSVPDTQYF
TGTGCCAGCAGCCCCATGAGGTCGGTCCCAGATACGCAGTATTTT
>NA|TRBJ1-4|TRBV28|NA
CASSLRGTWEKLFF
TGTGCCAGCAGTTTGAGGGGGACCTGGGAAAAACTGTTTTTT
>few|TRBJ2-1|TRBV5-1|NA
CASSPRTPYNEQFF
TGCGCCAGCAGCCCCCGGACCCCCTACAATGAGCAGTTCTTC
>NA|TRBJ2-2|TRBV11-3|NA
CASSNSAENTGELFF
TGTGCCAGCAGCAACAGTGCAGAGAACACCGGGGAGCTGTTTTTT
>NA|TRBJ2-3|TRBV5-4|TRBD2
CASSPGLAGAHWVGTDTQYF
TGTGCCAGCAGCCCCGGACTAGCGGGAGCGCATTGGGTGGGCACAGATACGCAGTATTTT
>NA|TRBJ2-2|TRBV24-1|TRBD1
CATRQGRGTGELFF
TGTGCCACCCGACAGGGAAGGGGCACCGGGGAGCTGTTTTTT
>NA|TRBJ1-2|TRBV12-3/TRBV12-4|TRBD1
CASSPGQVYGYTF
TGTGCCAGCAGTCCGGGACAGGTCTATGGCTACACCTTC
>medium-sized|TRBJ1-1|TRBV10-3|TRBD1
CAISERDRENTEAFF
TGTGCCATCAGTGAGCGGGACAGGGAAAACACTGAAGCTTTCTTT
>NA|TRBJ1-2|TRBV5-1|NA
CASSLGGAMYGYTF
TGCGCCAGCAGCTTAGGAGGGGCTATGTATGGCTACACCTTC
>NA|TRBJ1-1|TRBV4-1|NA
CASSLRTYLGTEAFF
TGCGCCAGCAGCCTTCGGACCTATTTGGGGACTGAAGCTTTCTTT
>NA|TRBJ2-6|TRBV30|NA
CAWSARGVRANVLTF
TGTGCCTGGAGCGCCAGGGGGGTCCGGGCCAACGTCCTGACTTTC
>NA|TRBJ1-2|TRBV28|NA
CASSLLGSNYGYTF
TGTGCCAGCAGTTTACTGGGCAGCAACTATGGCTACACCTTC
>once|TRBJ2-7|TRBV7-8|NA
CASSLAPAGGEQYF
TGTGCCAGCAGCTTAGCCCCAGCGGGCGGCGAGCAGTACTTC
>NA|TRBJ1-2|TRBV6-6|TRBD1
CASTIPGQGYGYTF
TGTGCCAGCACCATCCCGGGACAGGGTTATGGCTACACCTTC
>NA|TRBJ2-7|TRBV27|TRBD1
CASQGQGPYEQYF
TGTGCCAGCCAGGGACAGGGTCCCTACGAGCAGTACTTC
>NA|TRBJ2-7|TRBV27|TRBD1
CASTGQDYEQYF
TGTGCCAGCACCGGACAGGACTACGAGCAGTACTTC
>NA|TRBJ2-1|TRBV6-5|TRBD2
CATEGLDVGNEQFF
TGTGCCACCGAGGGACTAGATGTGGGCAATGAGCAGTTCTTC
>NA|TRBJ2-1|TRBV3-1/TRBV3-2|TRBD2
CASSLSGLAGVGNEQFF
TGTGCCAGCAGCCTGTCGGGACTAGCGGGAGTAGGCAATGAGCAGTTCTTC
>NA|TRBJ1-3|TRBV5-1|NA
CASTSGSSGNTIYF
TGCGCCAGCACCTCGGGCAGTAGTGGAAACACCATATATTTT
>NA|TRBJ2-7|TRBV19|NA
CASSIGQPFYEQYF
TGTGCCAGTAGTATCGGACAGCCTTTCTACGAGCAGTACTTC
>once|TRBJ2-7|TRBV5-6|NA
CASSPGPNYEQYF
TGTGCCAGCAGCCCGGGACCGAACTACGAGCAGTACTTC